Listed here is a single T cell receptor (beta chain). Its antigen is unidentified. These data belong to a study of breast tumors, draining lymph nodes, adjacent tissues. Study-wide findings and caveats: Luminal-like breast cancer showed significantly higher tumor–nontumor repertoire similarity than basal-like. The data were judged consistent with most tumor T cells coming from lymph node and expanding in tumor. Tumor TCR diversity was below lymph nodes but above nontumor tissue. Tumor T cell lymph node origin was a supported hypothesis, not proven.

This CDR3 spans 16 amino acids. V lost 6 bases to trimming and J lost 3 bases; unmatched junction nucleotides: 12. The lymph nodes were axillary draining lymph nodes from breast cancer patients. TCRdb re-called the multiplex PCR reads through MiXCR, storing one row per CDR3 protein. The sample records over 150,000 distinct CDR3 sequences, approximately 33% being singletons. Sequencing was done on a sample of axillary lymph node tissue. The TCR sequence derives from a female donor with breast cancer. Some clones in this sample may be carry-over from other donors' samples. V usage is TRBV12-3 or TRBV12-4 and J usage is TRBJ2-5; 8 bases are a match to TRBD1. The CDR3 DNA sequence: TGTGCCAGCAGCCCACGCGGGACAGGCGGGAAAGAGACCCAGTACTTC. This codes for CASSPRGTGGKETQYF.